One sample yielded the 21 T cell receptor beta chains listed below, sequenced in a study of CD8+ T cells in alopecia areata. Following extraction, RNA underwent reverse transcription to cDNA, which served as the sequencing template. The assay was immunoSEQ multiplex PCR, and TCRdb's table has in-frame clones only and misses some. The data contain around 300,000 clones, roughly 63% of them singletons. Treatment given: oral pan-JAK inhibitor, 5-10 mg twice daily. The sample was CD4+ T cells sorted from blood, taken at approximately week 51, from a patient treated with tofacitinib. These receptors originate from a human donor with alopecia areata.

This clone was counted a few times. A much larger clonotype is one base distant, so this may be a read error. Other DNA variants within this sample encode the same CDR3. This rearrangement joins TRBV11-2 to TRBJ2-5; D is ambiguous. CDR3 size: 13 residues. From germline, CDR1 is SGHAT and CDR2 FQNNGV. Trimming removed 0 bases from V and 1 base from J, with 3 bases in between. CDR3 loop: CASSLELQETQYF. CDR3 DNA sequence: TGTGCCAGCAGCTTAGAGCTCCAAGAGACCCAGTACTTC.

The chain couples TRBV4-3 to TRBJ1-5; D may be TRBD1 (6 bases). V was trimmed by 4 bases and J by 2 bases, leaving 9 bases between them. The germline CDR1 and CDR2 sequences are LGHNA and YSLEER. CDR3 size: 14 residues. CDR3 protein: CASSPDSRNQPQHF. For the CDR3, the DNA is TGCGCCAGCAGCCCGGACAGCCGCAATCAGCCCCAGCATTTT.

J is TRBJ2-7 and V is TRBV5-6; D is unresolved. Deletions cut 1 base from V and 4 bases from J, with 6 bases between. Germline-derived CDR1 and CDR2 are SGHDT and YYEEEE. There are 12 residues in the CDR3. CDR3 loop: CASSLLTYEQYF. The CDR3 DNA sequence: TGTGCCAGCAGCTTGTTGACTTACGAGCAGTACTTC.

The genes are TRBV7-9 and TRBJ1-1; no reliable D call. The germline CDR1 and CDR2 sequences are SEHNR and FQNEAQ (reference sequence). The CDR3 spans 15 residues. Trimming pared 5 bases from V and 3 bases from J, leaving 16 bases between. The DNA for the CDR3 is TGTGCCAGCAGCCCCCGCGGTTGGGGAGACACTGAAGCTTTCTTT. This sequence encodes CASSPRGWGDTEAFF.

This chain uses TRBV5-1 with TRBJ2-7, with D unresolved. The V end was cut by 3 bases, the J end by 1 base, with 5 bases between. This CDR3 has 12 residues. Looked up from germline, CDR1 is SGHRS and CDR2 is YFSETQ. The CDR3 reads CASSSASYEQYF. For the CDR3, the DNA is TGCGCCAGCAGCTCCGCTTCCTACGAGCAGTACTTC. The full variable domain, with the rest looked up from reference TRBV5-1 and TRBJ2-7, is KAGVTQTPRYLIKTRGQQVTLSCSPISGHRSVSWYQQTPGQGLQFLFEYFSETQRNKGNFPGRFSGRQFSNSRSEMNVSTLELGDSALYLCASSSASYEQYFGPGTRLTVT.

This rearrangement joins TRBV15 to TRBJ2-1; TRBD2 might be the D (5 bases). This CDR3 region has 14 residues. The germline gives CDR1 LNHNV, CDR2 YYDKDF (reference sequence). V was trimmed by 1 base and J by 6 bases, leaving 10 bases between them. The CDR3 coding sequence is TGTGCCACCAGCAGAGGGGCTAGCTTCAATGAGCAGTTCTTC. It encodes CATSRGASFNEQFF.

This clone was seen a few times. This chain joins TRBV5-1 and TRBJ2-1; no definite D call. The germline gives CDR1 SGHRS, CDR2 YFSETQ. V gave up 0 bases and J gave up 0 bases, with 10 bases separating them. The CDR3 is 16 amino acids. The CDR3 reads CASSLAELGSYNEQFF. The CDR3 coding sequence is TGCGCCAGCAGCTTGGCCGAGCTGGGCTCCTACAATGAGCAGTTCTTC. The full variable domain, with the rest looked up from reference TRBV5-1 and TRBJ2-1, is KAGVTQTPRYLIKTRGQQVTLSCSPISGHRSVSWYQQTPGQGLQFLFEYFSETQRNKGNFPGRFSGRQFSNSRSEMNVSTLELGDSALYLCASSLAELGSYNEQFFGPGTRLTVL.

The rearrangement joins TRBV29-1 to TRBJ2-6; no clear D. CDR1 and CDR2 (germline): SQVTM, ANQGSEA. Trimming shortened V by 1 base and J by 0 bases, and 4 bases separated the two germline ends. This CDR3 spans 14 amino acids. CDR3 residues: CSVEVNSGANVLTF. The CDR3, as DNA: TGCAGCGTTGAAGTAAACTCTGGGGCCAACGTCCTGACTTTC.

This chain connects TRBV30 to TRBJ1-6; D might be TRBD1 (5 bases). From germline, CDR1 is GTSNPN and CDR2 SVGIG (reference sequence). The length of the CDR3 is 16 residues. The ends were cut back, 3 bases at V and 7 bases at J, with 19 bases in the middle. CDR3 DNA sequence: TGTGCCTGGAGGACCCTAGGGGCCTATGCGAATTCACCCCTCCACTTT. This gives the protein CAWRTLGAYANSPLHF.

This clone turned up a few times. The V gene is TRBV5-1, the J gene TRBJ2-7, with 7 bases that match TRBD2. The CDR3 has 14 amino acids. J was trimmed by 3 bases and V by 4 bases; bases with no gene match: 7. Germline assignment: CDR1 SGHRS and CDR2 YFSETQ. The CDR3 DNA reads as TGCGCCAGCAGCCAGCGGACTAGTGGCTACGAGCAGTACTTC. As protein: CASSQRTSGYEQYF. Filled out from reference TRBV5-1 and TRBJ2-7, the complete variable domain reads KAGVTQTPRYLIKTRGQQVTLSCSPISGHRSVSWYQQTPGQGLQFLFEYFSETQRNKGNFPGRFSGRQFSNSRSEMNVSTLELGDSALYLCASSQRTSGYEQYFGPGTRLTVT.

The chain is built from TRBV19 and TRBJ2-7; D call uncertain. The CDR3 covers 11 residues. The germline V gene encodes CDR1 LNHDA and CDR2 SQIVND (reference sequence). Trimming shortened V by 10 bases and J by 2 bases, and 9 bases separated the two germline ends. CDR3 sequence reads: CATGVAYEQYF. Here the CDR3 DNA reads TGTGCCACCGGTGTTGCCTACGAGCAGTACTTC. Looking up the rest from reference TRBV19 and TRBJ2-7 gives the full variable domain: DGGITQSPKYLFRKEGQNVTLSCEQNLNHDAMYWYRQDPGQGLRLIYYSQIVNDFQKGDIAEGYSVSREKKESFPLTVTSAQKNPTAFYLCATGVAYEQYFGPGTRLTVT.

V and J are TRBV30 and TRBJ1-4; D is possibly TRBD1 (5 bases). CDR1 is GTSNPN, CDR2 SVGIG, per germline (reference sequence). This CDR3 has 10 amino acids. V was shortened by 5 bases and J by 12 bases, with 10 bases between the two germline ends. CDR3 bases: TGTGCCTGGGGAACAGGTGAACTGTTTTTT. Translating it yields CAWGTGELFF.

The CDR3 sequence is CASSVGAVQFF. The DNA for the CDR3 is TGTGCCAGCAGCGTAGGAGCGGTGCAGTTCTTC. The chain employs TRBV9 and TRBJ2-1; tentative D call: TRBD2 (5 bases). Germline V gene lookup returns CDR1 SGDLS and CDR2 YYNGEE. The CDR3 has 11 residues. V was clipped by 0 bases and J by 12 bases, with 7 bases between them.

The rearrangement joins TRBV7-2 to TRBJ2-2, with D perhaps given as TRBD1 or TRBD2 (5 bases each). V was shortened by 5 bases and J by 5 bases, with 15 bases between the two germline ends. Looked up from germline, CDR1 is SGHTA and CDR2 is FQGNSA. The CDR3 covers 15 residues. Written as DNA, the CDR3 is TGTGCCAGCAGCCCCCGCTGGGGGAATACCGGGGAGCTGTTTTTT. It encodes CASSPRWGNTGELFF.

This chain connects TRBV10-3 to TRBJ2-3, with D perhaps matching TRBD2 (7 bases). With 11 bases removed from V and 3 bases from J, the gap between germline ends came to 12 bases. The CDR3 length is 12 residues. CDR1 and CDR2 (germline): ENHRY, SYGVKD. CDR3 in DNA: TGTGCCGCGCGGGGGCGGACAGATACGCAGTATTTT. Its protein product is CAARGRTDTQYF.

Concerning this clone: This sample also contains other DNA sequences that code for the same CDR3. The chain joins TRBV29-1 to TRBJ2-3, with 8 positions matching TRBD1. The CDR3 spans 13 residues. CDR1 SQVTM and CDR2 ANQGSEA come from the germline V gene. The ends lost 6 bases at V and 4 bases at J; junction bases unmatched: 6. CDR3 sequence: CSVDRGLPDTQYF. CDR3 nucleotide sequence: TGCAGCGTCGACAGGGGTTTACCAGATACGCAGTATTTT.

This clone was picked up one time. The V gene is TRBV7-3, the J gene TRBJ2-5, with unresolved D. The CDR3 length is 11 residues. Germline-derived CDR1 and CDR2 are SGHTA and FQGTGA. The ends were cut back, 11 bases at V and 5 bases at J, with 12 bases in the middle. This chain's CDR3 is CAPVGSETQYF. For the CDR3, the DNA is TGTGCCCCGGTGGGCTCGGAGACCCAGTACTTC.

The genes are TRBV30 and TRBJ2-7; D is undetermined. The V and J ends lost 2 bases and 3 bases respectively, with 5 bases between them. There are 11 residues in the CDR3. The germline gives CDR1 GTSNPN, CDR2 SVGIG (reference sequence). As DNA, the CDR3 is TGTGCCTGGAGTTACTACTACGAGCAGTACTTC. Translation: CAWSYYYEQYF.

The CDR3 here is CSVDQGANTEAFF. CDR3 coding DNA: TGCAGCGTTGACCAGGGGGCGAATACTGAAGCTTTCTTT. The genes are TRBV29-1 and TRBJ1-1; 8 nucleotides match TRBD1. The germline CDR1 and CDR2 sequences are SQVTM and ANQGSEA. The CDR3 loop spans 13 amino acids. V lost 3 bases and J lost 5; bases outside the gene matches: 5.

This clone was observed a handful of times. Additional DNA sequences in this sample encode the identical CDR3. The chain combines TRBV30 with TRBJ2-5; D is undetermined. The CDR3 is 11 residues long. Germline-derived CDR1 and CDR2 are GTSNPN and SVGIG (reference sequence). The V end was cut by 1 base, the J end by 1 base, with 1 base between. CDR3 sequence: CAWSAQETQYF. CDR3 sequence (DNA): TGTGCCTGGAGTGCCCAAGAGACCCAGTACTTC.

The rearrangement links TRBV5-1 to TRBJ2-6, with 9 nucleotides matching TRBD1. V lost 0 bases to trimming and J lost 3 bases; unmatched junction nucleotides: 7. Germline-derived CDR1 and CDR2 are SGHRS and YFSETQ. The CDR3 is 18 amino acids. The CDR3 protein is CASSLAGTGYFGANVLTF. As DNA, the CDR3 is TGCGCCAGCAGCTTGGCCGGGACAGGGTATTTTGGGGCCAACGTCCTGACTTTC.